This paragraph covers one TCR beta chain sequence. The antigen remains undetermined. These data come from a study of cytomegalovirus exposure and HLA in healthy donors. The study ran its PCR with 60 Vbeta and 13 Jbeta primers. Profiled with immunoSEQ multiplex PCR; TCRdb holds only in-frame clones, not every one. The sample has over 85,000 clones, about 80% seen once. General study points: Later, an analysis found that common viral pathogens appeared to be linked with several of the most significant clusters.

The CDR3 runs 14 residues. Between the trimmed V and J ends, which lost 3 bases and 5 bases, there was a span of 13 bases. Germline CDR1 SGHAT, CDR2 FQNNGV. This chain links TRBV11-2 with TRBJ2-5; weak D call: TRBD2 (5 bases). This TCR came from a man in his forties in good health and CMV-seronegative. Material for sequencing was PBMCs. In nucleotides, the CDR3 is TGTGCCAGCAGCTTCGCCGGGGTCGGCGAGACCCAGTACTTC. Amino acids: CASSFAGVGETQYF.